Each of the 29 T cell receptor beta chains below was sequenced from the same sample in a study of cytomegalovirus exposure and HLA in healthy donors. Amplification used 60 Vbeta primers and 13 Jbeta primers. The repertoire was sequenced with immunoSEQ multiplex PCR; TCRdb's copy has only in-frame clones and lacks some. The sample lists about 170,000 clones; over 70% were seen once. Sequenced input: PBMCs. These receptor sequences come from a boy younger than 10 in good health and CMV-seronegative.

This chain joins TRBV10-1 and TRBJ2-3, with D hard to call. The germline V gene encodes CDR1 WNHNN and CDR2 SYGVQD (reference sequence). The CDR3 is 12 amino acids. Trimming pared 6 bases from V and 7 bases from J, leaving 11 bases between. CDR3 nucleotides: TGCGCCAGCAGGACGACAAACCATACGCAGTATTTT. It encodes CASRTTNHTQYF.

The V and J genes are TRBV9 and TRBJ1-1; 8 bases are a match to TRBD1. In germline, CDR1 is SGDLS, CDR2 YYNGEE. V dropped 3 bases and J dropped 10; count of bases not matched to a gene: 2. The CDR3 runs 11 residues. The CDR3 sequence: CASSEGQGAFF. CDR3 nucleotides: TGTGCCAGCAGCGAAGGACAGGGAGCTTTCTTT.

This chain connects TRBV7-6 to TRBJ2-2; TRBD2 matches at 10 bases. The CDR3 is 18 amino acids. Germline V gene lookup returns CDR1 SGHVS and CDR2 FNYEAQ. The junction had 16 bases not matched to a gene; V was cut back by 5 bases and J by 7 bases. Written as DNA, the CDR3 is TGTGCCAGCAGCCTCCCCGGCGGAGCGGGGGGGCTGAACGGGGAGCTGTTTTTT. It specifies CASSLPGGAGGLNGELFF.

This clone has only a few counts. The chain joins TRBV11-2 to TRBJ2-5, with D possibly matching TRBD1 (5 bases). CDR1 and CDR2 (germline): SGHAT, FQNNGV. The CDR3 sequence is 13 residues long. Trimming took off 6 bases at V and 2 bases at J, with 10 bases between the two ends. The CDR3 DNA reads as TGTGCCAGCAGAAGGGGCCCGCAAGAGACCCAGTACTTC. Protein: CASRRGPQETQYF.

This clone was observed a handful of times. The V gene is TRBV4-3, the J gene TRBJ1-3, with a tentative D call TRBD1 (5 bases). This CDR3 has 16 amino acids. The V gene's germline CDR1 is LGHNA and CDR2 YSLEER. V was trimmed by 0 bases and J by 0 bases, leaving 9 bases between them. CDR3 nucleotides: TGCGCCAGCAGCCAAGATGGGGCGGACTCTGGAAACACCATATATTTT. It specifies CASSQDGADSGNTIYF.

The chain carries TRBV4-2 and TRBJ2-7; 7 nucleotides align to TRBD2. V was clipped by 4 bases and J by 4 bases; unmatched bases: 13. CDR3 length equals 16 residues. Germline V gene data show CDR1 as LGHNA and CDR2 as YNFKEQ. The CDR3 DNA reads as TGTGCCAGCAGCCCCGAGAGGACTAGTCCGGGGTACGAGCAGTACTTC. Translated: CASSPERTSPGYEQYF.

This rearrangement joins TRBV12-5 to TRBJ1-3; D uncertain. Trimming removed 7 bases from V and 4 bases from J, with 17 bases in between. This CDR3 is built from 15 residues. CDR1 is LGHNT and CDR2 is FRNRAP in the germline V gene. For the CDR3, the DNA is TGTGCTAGTGCCCAGACCCCCCCGGGAGGAAACACCATATATTTT. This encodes CASAQTPPGGNTIYF. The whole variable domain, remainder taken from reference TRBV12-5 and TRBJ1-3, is DARVTQTPRHKVTEMGQEVTMRCQPILGHNTVFWYRQTMMQGLELLAYFRNRAPLDDSGMPKDRFSAEMPDATLATLKIQPSEPRDSAVYFCASAQTPPGGNTIYFGEGSWLTVV.

The CDR3 DNA is TGCGCCAGCAGGGAAGGGGAAAGGTACACTGAAGCTTTCTTT. Protein product: CASREGERYTEAFF. The V gene is TRBV5-1, the J gene TRBJ1-1; TRBD1 is a possible D gene (5 bases). Deletions cut 5 bases from V and 3 bases from J, with 14 bases between. The CDR3 covers 14 residues. Germline loops: CDR1 SGHRS, CDR2 YFSETQ.

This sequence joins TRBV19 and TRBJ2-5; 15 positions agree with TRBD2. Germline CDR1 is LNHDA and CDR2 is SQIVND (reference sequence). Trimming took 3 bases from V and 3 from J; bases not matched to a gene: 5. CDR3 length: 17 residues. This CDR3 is CASSIRTSGGAKETQYF. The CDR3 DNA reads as TGTGCCAGTAGTATTCGGACTAGCGGGGGGGCGAAAGAGACCCAGTACTTC.

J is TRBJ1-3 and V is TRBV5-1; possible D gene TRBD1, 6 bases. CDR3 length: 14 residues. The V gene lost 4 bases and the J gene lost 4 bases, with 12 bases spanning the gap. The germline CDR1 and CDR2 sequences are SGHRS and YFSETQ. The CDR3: CASSPGTIGNTIYF. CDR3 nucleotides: TGCGCCAGCAGCCCCGGGACAATCGGAAACACCATATATTTT.

The DNA of the CDR3 is TGCGCCAGCAGCCAAGGTTTAACAGGGGGCAGTTCCGGGGCCAACGTCCTGACTTTC. As protein: CASSQGLTGGSSGANVLTF. This chain joins TRBV4-3 and TRBJ2-6; 9 bases align to TRBD1. V dropped 1 base and J dropped 4; count of bases not matched to a gene: 11. This CDR3 is built from 19 residues. The V gene's germline CDR1 is LGHNA and CDR2 YSLEER.

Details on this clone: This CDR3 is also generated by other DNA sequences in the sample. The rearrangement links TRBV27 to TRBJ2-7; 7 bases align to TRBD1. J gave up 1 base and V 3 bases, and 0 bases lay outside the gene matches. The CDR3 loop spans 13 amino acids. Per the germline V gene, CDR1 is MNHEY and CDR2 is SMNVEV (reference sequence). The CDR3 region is CASSLTGSYEQYF. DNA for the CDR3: TGTGCCAGCAGTTTGACAGGGTCCTACGAGCAGTACTTC.

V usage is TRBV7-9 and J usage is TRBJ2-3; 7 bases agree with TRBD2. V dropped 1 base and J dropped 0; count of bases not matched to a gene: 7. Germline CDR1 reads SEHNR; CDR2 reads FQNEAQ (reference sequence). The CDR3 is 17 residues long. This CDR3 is CASSLEASGASTDTQYF. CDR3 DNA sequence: TGTGCCAGCAGCTTAGAGGCTAGCGGTGCTAGCACAGATACGCAGTATTTT. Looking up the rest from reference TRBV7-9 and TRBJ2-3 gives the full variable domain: DTGVSQNPRHKITKRGQNVTFRCDPISEHNRLYWYRQTLGQGPEFLTYFQNEAQLEKSRLLSDRFSAERPKGSFSTLEIQRTEQGDSAMYLCASSLEASGASTDTQYFGPGTRLTVL.

CDR3 DNA: TGCGCCAGCGCCCCTAGACAGGGGGCCCTCTACAATGAGCAGTTCTTC. Protein product: CASAPRQGALYNEQFF. The rearrangement joins TRBV10-1 to TRBJ2-1; TRBD1 agrees at 10 bases. The CDR3 contains 16 residues. V was clipped by 8 bases and J by 3 bases; unmatched bases: 10. Germline CDR1 WNHNN, CDR2 SYGVQD (reference sequence).

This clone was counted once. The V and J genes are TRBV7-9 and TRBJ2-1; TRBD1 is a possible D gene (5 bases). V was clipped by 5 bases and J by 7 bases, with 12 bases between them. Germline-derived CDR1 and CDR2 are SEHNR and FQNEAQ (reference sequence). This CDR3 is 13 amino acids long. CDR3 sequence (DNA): TGTGCCAGCAGCCTCCCCAGGGTGAATGAGCAGTTCTTC. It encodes CASSLPRVNEQFF.

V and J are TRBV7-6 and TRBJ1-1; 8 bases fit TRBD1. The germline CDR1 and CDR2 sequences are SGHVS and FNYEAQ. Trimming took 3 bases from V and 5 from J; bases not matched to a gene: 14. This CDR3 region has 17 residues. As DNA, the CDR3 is TGTGCCAGCAGCTTCGCACCACCGACAGGGGACGGGACTGAAGCTTTCTTT. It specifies CASSFAPPTGDGTEAFF.

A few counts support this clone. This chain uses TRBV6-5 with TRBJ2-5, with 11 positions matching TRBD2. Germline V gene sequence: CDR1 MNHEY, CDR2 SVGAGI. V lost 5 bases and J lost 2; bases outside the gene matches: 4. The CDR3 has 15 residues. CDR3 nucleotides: TGTGCCAGCAGTATGGGACTAGCGGATCAAGAGACCCAGTACTTC. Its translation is CASSMGLADQETQYF.

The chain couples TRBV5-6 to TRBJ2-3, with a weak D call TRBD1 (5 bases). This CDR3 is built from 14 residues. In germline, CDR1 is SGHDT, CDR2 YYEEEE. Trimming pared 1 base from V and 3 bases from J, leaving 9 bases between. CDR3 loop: CASSLWQGTDTQYF. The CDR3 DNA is TGTGCCAGCAGCTTGTGGCAGGGAACAGATACGCAGTATTTT.

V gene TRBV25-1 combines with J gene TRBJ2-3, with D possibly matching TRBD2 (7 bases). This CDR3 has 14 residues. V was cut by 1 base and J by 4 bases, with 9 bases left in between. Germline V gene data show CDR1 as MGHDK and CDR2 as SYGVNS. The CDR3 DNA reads TGTGCCAGCAGTGAATTGGGGGGGCCAGATACGCAGTATTTT. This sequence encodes CASSELGGPDTQYF.

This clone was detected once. CDR3 sequence: CASSQEGRDSDTQYF. The DNA for the CDR3 is TGCGCCAGCAGCCAAGAAGGCCGGGATTCAGATACGCAGTATTTT. This rearrangement joins TRBV4-1 to TRBJ2-3, with a tentative D call TRBD2 (5 bases). Germline V gives CDR1 MGHRA, CDR2 YSYEKL. This CDR3 has 15 amino acids. V lost 0 bases to trimming and J lost 4 bases, with 11 bases between them.

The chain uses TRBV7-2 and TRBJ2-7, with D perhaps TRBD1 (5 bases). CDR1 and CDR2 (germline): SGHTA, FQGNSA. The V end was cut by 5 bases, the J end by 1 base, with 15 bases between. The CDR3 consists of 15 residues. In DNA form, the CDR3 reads TGTGCCAGCAGCCACCAGGGTAAAGGGTCCTACGAGCAGTACTTC. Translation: CASSHQGKGSYEQYF.

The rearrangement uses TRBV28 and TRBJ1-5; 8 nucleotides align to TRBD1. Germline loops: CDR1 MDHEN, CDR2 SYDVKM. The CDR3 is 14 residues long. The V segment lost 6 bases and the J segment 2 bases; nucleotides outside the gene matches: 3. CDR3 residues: CASSVQGGNQPQHF. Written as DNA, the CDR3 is TGTGCCAGCAGCGTACAGGGGGGCAATCAGCCCCAGCATTTT.

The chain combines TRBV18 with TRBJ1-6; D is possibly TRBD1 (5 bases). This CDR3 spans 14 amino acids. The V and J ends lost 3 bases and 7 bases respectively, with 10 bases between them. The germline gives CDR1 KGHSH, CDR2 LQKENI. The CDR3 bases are TGTGCCAGCTCACCGGGACTTCCGAATTCACCCCTCCACTTT. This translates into CASSPGLPNSPLHF.

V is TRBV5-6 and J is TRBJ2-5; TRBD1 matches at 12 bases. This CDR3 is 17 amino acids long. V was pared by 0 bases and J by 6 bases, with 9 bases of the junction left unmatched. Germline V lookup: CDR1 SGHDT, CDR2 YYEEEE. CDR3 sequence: CASSLGPGTGGIQTQYF. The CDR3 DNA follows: TGTGCCAGCAGCTTGGGTCCGGGGACAGGGGGCATTCAGACCCAGTACTTC.

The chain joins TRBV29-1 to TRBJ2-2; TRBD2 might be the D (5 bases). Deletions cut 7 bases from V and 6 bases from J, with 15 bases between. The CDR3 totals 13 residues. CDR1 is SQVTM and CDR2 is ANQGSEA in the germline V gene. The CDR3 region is CSGELVSSGELFF. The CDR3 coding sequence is TGCAGCGGAGAACTAGTTAGTTCCGGGGAGCTGTTTTTT.

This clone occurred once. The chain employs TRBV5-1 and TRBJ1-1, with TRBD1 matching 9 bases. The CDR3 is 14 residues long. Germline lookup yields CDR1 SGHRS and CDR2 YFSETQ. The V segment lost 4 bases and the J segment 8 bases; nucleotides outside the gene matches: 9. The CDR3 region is CASSTDRGGLEAFF. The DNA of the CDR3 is TGCGCCAGCAGCACGGACAGGGGAGGACTCGAAGCTTTCTTT.

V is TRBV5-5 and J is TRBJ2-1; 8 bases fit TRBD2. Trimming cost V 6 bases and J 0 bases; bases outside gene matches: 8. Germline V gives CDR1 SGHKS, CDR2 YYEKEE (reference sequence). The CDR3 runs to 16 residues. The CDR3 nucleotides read TGTGCCAGCAATAAAGCGGGGGCCCTCTCCTACAATGAGCAGTTCTTC. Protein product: CASNKAGALSYNEQFF.

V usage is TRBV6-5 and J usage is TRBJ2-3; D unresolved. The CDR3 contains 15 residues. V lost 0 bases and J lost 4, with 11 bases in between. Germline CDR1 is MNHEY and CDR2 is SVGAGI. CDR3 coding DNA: TGTGCCAGCAGTTACTCGCCACAGAACTCAGATACGCAGTATTTT. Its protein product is CASSYSPQNSDTQYF.

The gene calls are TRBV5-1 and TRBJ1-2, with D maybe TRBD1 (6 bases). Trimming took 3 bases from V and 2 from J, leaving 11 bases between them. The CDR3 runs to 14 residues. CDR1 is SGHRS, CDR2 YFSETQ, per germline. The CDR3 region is CASSSWDTNYGYTF. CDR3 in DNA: TGCGCCAGCAGCTCATGGGACACCAACTATGGCTACACCTTC.